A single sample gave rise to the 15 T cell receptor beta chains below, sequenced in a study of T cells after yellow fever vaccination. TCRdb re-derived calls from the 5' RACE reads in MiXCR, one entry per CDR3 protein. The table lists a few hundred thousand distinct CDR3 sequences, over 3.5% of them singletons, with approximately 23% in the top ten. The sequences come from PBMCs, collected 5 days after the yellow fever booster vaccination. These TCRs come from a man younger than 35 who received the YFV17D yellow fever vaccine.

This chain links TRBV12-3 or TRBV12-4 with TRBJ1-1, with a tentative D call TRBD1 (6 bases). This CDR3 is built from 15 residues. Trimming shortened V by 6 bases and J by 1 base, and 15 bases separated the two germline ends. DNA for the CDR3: TGTGCCAGCAGCGAGACAGGAACACGGAACACTGAAGCTTTCTTT. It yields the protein CASSETGTRNTEAFF.

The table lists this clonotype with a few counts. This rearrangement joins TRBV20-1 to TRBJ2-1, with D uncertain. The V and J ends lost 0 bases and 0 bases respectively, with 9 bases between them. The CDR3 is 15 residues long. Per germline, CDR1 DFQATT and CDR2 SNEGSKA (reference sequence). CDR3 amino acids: CSARDHRSSYNEQFF. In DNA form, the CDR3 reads TGCAGTGCTAGAGATCACCGGAGCTCCTACAATGAGCAGTTCTTC.

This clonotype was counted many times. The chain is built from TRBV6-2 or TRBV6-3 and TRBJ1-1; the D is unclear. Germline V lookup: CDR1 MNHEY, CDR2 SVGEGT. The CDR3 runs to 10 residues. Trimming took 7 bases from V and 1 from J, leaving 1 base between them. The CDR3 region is CASKNTEAFF. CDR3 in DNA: TGTGCCAGCAAGAACACTGAAGCTTTCTTT.

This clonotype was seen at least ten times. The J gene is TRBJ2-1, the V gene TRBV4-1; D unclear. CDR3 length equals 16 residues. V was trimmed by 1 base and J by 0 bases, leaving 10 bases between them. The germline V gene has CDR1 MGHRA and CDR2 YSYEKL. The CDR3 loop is CASSQVDIISYNEQFF. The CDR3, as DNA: TGCGCCAGCAGCCAAGTCGACATTATCTCCTACAATGAGCAGTTCTTC.

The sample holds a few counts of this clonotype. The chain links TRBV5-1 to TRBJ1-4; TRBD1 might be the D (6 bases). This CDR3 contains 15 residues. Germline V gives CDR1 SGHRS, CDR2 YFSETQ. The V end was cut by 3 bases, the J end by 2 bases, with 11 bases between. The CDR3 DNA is TGCGCCAGCAGCTCTCAGGGGAACACTAATGAAAAACTGTTTTTT. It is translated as CASSSQGNTNEKLFF. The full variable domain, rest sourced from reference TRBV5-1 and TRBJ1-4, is KAGVTQTPRYLIKTRGQQVTLSCSPISGHRSVSWYQQTPGQGLQFLFEYFSETQRNKGNFPGRFSGRQFSNSRSEMNVSTLELGDSALYLCASSSQGNTNEKLFFGSGTQLSVL.

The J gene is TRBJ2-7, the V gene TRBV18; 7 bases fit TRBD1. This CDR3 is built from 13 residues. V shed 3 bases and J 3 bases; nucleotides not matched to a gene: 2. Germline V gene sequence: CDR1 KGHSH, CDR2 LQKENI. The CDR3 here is CASSPTGDYEQYV. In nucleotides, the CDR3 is TGTGCCAGCTCACCCACAGGGGACTACGAGCAGTACGTC.

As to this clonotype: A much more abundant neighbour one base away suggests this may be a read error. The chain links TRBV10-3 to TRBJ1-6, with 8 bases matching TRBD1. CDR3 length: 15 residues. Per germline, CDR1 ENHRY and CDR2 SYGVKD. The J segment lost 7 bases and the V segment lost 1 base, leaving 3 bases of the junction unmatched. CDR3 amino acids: CAISELGTGNSPLHF. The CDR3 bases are TGTGCCATCAGTGAGTTGGGGACAGGAAATTCACCCCTCCACTTT.

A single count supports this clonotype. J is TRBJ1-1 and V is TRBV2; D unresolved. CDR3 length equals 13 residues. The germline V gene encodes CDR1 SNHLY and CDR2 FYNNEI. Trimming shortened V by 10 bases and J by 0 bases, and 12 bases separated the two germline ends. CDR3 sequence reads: CATSRTVNTEAFF. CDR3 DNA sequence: TGTGCCACCTCGAGGACGGTGAACACTGAAGCTTTCTTT.

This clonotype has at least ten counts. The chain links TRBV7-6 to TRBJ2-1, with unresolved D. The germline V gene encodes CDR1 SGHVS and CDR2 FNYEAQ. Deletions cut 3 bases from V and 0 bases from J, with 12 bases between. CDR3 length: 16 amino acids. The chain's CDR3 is CASSLLPESSYNEQFF. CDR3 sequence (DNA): TGTGCCAGCAGCTTGTTGCCAGAGAGCTCCTACAATGAGCAGTTCTTC.

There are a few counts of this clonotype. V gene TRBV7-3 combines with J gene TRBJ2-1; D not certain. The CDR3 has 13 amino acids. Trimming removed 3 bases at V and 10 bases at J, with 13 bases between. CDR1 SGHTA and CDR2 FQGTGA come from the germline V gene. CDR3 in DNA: TGTGCCAGCAGCTTCTCTCAGTTTGAGGAGCAGTTCTTC. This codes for CASSFSQFEEQFF.

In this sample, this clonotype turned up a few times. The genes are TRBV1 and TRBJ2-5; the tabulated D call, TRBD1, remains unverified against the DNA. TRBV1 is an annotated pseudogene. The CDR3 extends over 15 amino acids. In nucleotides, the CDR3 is TGCACCAGCAGCCACCATGGTCCCCTCAGAGGGACCCAGTACTTC. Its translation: CTSSHHGPLRGTQYF.

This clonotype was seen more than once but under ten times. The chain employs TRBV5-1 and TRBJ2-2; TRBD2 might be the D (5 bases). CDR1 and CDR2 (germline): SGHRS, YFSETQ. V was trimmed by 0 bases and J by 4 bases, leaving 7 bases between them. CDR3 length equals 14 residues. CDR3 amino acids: CASSLVEGTGELFF. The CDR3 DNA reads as TGCGCCAGCAGCTTGGTTGAGGGCACCGGGGAGCTGTTTTTT.

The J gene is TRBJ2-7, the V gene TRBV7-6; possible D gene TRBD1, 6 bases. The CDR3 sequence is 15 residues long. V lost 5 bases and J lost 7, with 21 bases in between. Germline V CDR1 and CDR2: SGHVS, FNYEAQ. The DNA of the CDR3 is TGTGCCAGCAGCCCTGGGGGCAGCCAAGGACGGGAGCAGTACTTC. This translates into CASSPGGSQGREQYF. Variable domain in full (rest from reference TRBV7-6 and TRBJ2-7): GAGVSQSPRYKVTKRGQDVALRCDPISGHVSLYWYRQALGQGPEFLTYFNYEAQQDKSGLPNDRFSAERPEGSISTLTIQRTEQRDSAMYRCASSPGGSQGREQYFGPGTRLTVT.

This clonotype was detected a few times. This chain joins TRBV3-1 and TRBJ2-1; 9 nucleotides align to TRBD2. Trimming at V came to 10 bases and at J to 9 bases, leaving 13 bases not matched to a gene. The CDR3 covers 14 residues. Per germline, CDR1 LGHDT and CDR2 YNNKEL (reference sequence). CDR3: CATPEEREAGEQFF. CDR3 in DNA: TGTGCCACCCCTGAAGAGCGGGAGGCGGGTGAGCAGTTCTTC.

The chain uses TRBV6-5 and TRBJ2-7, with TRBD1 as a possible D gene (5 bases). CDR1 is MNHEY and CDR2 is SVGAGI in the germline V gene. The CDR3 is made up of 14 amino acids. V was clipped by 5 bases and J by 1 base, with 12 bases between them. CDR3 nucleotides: TGTGCCAGCAGTAAACAAGGGGTTTCCTACGAGCAGTACTTC. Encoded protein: CASSKQGVSYEQYF.